What follows are 7 T cell receptor beta chains derived from one specimen sequenced in a study of PD-1 blockade in classical Hodgkin lymphoma. Stated time point: cycle 4 day 1 (C4D1), after 6 weeks of nivolumab. Following autologous stem cell transplantation, relapse occurred in every patient, and exposure to brentuximab vedotin varied. Sequencing was performed with immunoSEQ multiplex PCR; in TCRdb, only in-frame clones are kept and a portion is missing. The sample lists around 4,200 clones, under 80% occurring once. This specimen consisted of peripheral blood mononuclear cells (PBMCs), obtained before the fourth cycle of nivolumab. All receptors come from a human donor with classical Hodgkin lymphoma.

As regards this clone: Germline and junction disagree at one end, which may indicate a read error. The V gene is TRBV7-9, the J gene TRBJ2-1, with 8 bases that match TRBD1. Looked up from germline, CDR1 is SEHNR and CDR2 is FQNEAQ (reference sequence). CDR3 length: 17 residues. The CDR3 sequence is CASSQDFDRGLYNEQFF. The CDR3 DNA is TGCGCCAGCAGCCAAGATTTTGACAGGGGTTTATACAATGAGCAGTTCTTC.

This chain links TRBV7-2 with TRBJ1-6, with a weak D call TRBD1 (5 bases). Germline V gives CDR1 SGHTA, CDR2 FQGNSA. V gave up 5 bases and J gave up 10 bases, with 12 bases separating them. This CDR3 comprises 13 residues. CDR3 in amino acids: CASSPRGVSPLHF. Here the CDR3 DNA reads TGTGCCAGCAGCCCTAGAGGGGTCTCACCCCTCCACTTT. Complete variable domain (other parts from reference TRBV7-2 and TRBJ1-6): GAGVSQSPSNKVTEKGKDVELRCDPISGHTALYWYRQSLGQGLEFLIYFQGNSAPDKSGLPSDRFSAERTGGSVSTLTIQRTQQEDSAVYLCASSPRGVSPLHFGNGTRLTVT.

This clone appeared a few times. The rearrangement uses TRBV5-1 and TRBJ2-5; TRBD1 matches 8 bases. The V gene end was trimmed by 3 bases and the J gene end by 1 base; junction bases not matched to a gene: 5. The CDR3 consists of 15 residues. Germline V gene lookup returns CDR1 SGHRS and CDR2 YFSETQ. CDR3 region: CASSSDRVGQETQYF. The CDR3 DNA reads as TGCGCCAGCAGCTCGGACAGGGTGGGCCAAGAGACCCAGTACTTC. Looking up the rest from reference TRBV5-1 and TRBJ2-5 gives the full variable domain: KAGVTQTPRYLIKTRGQQVTLSCSPISGHRSVSWYQQTPGQGLQFLFEYFSETQRNKGNFPGRFSGRQFSNSRSEMNVSTLELGDSALYLCASSSDRVGQETQYFGPGTRLLVL.

The chain uses TRBV11-2 and TRBJ1-2; a weak D match, TRBD1 (5 bases). The CDR3 totals 16 residues. V dropped 4 bases and J dropped 1 base, with 16 bases sitting between them. Germline assignment: CDR1 SGHAT and CDR2 FQNNGV. The CDR3 region has the DNA TGTGCCAGCAGCTCCCTCAGAGCAGGACATAACTATGGCTACACCTTC. As protein: CASSSLRAGHNYGYTF.

This sequence joins TRBV6-1 and TRBJ1-2; D possibly corresponds to TRBD1 (6 bases). Deletions cut 10 bases from V and 3 bases from J, with 9 bases between. The V gene's germline CDR1 is MNHNS and CDR2 SASEGT. The CDR3 is 11 residues long. The CDR3 DNA follows: TGTGCCAACAGGGACTACTATGGCTACACCTTC. Translation: CANRDYYGYTF.

This clone was counted only a few times. The chain carries TRBV4-2 and TRBJ2-5; D call uncertain. The CDR3 is made up of 14 amino acids. The V end was cut by 0 bases, the J end by 1 base, with 6 bases between. Germline CDR1 and CDR2: LGHNA and YNFKEQ. CDR3 nucleotides: TGTGCCAGCAGCCAAGAAGCGCTCCAAGAGACCCAGTACTTC. It translates to CASSQEALQETQYF.

The rearrangement joins TRBV6-5 to TRBJ1-4, with D possibly matching TRBD1 (5 bases). Germline CDR1 reads MNHEY; CDR2 reads SVGAGI. V was pared by 2 bases and J by 7 bases, with 17 bases between. The CDR3 covers 16 residues. The CDR3 here is CASSYNPQGLGEKLFF. CDR3 sequence (DNA): TGTGCCAGCAGTTACAACCCCCAGGGCTTAGGTGAAAAACTGTTTTTT.